Listed here is a single T cell receptor (beta chain). As yet, its antigen is unknown. The germline V gene has CDR1 PRHDT and CDR2 FYEKMQ (reference sequence). The V and J ends lost 3 bases and 5 bases respectively, with 20 bases between them. The CDR3 covers 16 residues. This sample was taken from a study of human thymus T cells. General study points: Among thymic and blood repertoires, usage of V and J genes appeared biased.

Clones were read by immunoSEQ multiplex PCR, and TCRdb kept only the in-frame ones, dropping some. The sample records tens of thousands of clones, 90% to 95% being singletons. Corrective surgery for congenital heart defects was being performed on the healthy Finnish infants who were the donors. Only four of the eight donors provided a 0.5-1 mL blood sample. All available leukocytes, rather than a set cell count, yielded the blood DNA. The TCR was taken from a boy younger than two with a congenital heart defect but otherwise immunologically healthy. The V gene is TRBV13, the J gene TRBJ2-7, with D perhaps being TRBD1 or TRBD2 (5 bases each). The sample consisted of blood. CDR3 nucleotides: TGTGCCAGCAGCTTGGGCCGGACTCCCCTGGGGCACGAGCAGTACTTC. Its translation is CASSLGRTPLGHEQYF.